This record looks at one T cell receptor beta chain sequence and its context. Per the authors' pipeline: Estimation of nucleated cell counts relied on the amplification of reference gene primers. Profiling relied on immunoSEQ multiplex PCR, and the TCRdb table lists in-frame clones only, not all of them. Clonal size and the V and J genes are those of that table, whereas D and trimming came from the DNA. In the table there are about 100,000 clones, 90% to 95% of which are singletons. These data come from a study of blood T cell repertoires in COVID-19. Sequencing input: peripheral blood. The TCR was taken from a man aged 45 to 65 with active COVID-19.

This CDR3 reads CASSREQGLAKNIQYF. CDR3 nucleotides: TGTGCCAGCAGTCGCGAGCAGGGGTTAGCCAAAAACATTCAGTACTTC. The chain has TRBV2 and TRBJ2-4; maybe TRBD1 (6 bases). This CDR3 has 16 residues. Trimming took off 5 bases at V and 0 bases at J, with 14 bases between the two ends. Germline V gives CDR1 SNHLY, CDR2 FYNNEI. Complete variable domain (other parts from reference TRBV2 and TRBJ2-4): EPEVTQTPSHQVTQMGQEVILRCVPISNHLYFYWYRQILGQKVEFLVSFYNNEISEKSEIFDDQFSVERPDGSNFTLKIRSTKLEDSAMYFCASSREQGLAKNIQYFGAGTRLSVL.